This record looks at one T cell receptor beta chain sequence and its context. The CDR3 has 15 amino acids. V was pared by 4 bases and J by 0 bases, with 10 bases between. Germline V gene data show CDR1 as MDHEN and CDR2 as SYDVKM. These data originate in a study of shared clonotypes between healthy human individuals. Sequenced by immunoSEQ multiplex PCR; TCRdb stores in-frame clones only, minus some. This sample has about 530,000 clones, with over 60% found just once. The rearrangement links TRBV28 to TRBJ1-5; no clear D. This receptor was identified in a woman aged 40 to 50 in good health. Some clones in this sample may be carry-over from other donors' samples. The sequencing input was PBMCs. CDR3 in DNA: TGTGCCAGCAGTTCCCCGGGGTATAGCAATCAGCCCCAGCATTTT. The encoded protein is CASSSPGYSNQPQHF.